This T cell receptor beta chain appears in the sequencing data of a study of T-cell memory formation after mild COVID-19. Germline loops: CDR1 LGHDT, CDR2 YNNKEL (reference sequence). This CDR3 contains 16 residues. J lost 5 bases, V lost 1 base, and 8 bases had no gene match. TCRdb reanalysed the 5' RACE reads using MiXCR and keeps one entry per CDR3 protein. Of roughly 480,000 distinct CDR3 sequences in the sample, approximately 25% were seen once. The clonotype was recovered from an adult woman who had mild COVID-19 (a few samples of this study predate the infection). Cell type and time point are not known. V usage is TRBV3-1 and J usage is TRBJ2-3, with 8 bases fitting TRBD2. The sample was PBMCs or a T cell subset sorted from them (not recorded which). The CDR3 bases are TGTGCCAGCAGCCAAGCCTCGGGGGGGAGTCGAGATACGCAGTATTTT. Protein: CASSQASGGSRDTQYF.